Here is one T cell receptor beta chain with its context. In the original processing: How many nucleated cells were present was estimated from reference gene primer amplification. Here immunoSEQ multiplex PCR was the method, and the copy in TCRdb shows in-frame clones only, minus some. D and trimming come from the DNA, and the V and J calls and clone size come from that table. The repertoire holds 95,000 or so clones, with approximately 80% as singletons. This sample was included in a study of blood T cell repertoires in COVID-19. As for the study in general: The analysed material was cDNA or gDNA that came from T cells, B-cell-depleted T cells, or PBMCs.

The germline V gene has CDR1 KGHSH and CDR2 LQKENI. This CDR3 is 17 amino acids long. Trimming took off 6 bases at V and 7 bases at J, with 22 bases between the two ends. The V gene is TRBV18, the J gene TRBJ1-6, with D unresolved. This receptor was identified in a human donor in a cohort sampled during active COVID-19. Sequencing was performed on peripheral blood. The chain's CDR3 is CASSQEVGRSENSPLHF. In DNA form, the CDR3 reads TGTGCCAGCTCCCAGGAGGTCGGCCGGTCGGAGAATTCACCCCTCCACTTT.